A selection of T cell receptor beta chains follows, all from one sample in a study of neurological immune-mediated disorders. MiXCR, run by TCRdb on the 5' RACE reads, gives a single entry per CDR3 protein. In the table there are about 65,000 distinct CDR3 sequences, 3.5% to 5% of which are singletons. The source material was PBMCs. These TCRs come from a man aged 50-60 years with multiple sclerosis. CDR3s include the opening cysteine and the closing phenylalanine or tryptophan. Each record gives: V gene, J gene, D gene, clone size, CDR3 length, CDR3 protein, CDR3 DNA. A D gene is named only where the DNA matches it firmly. Clone size, where shown, is once, few, many, or a class for clones that have expanded.

v_gene: TRBV7-2; j_gene: TRBJ1-3; d_gene: TRBD1; abundance: many; len: 16; CDR3aa: CASRRDRRDSGNTIYF; CDR3nt: TGTGCCAGCAGACGGGACAGGCGAGACTCTGGAAACACCATATATTTT
v_gene: TRBV7-2; j_gene: TRBJ2-4; d_gene: -; abundance: many; len: 11; CDR3aa: CASSLGNIQYF; CDR3nt: TGTGCCAGCAGCTTAGGAAACATTCAGTACTTC
v_gene: TRBV9; j_gene: TRBJ2-2; d_gene: -; abundance: many; len: 15; CDR3aa: CASSVGGRNTGELFF; CDR3nt: TGTGCCAGCAGCGTAGGGGGCAGGAACACCGGGGAGCTGTTTTTT
v_gene: TRBV12-3/TRBV12-4; j_gene: TRBJ1-2; d_gene: -; abundance: many; len: 19; CDR3aa: CASSPWAGAESTVTGGYTF; CDR3nt: TGTGCCAGCAGTCCATGGGCCGGAGCGGAATCCACCGTGACTGGTGGCTACACCTTC
v_gene: TRBV20-1; j_gene: TRBJ2-1; d_gene: -; abundance: many; len: 13; CDR3aa: CSARHRRVNEQFF; CDR3nt: TGCAGTGCTAGACATCGACGCGTTAATGAGCAGTTCTTC
v_gene: TRBV18; j_gene: TRBJ1-2; d_gene: -; abundance: many; len: 16; CDR3aa: CASSLTLARGGYGYTF; CDR3nt: TGTGCCAGCTCACTGACCTTAGCGCGGGGAGGATATGGCTACACCTTC
v_gene: TRBV10-1; j_gene: TRBJ2-4; d_gene: TRBD1; abundance: many; len: 14; CDR3aa: CASSDTGGKNIQYF; CDR3nt: TGCGCCAGCAGTGACACAGGGGGCAAAAACATTCAGTACTTC
v_gene: TRBV5-5; j_gene: TRBJ1-2; d_gene: TRBD1; abundance: many; len: 15; CDR3aa: CASNNRDRVNYGYTF; CDR3nt: TGTGCCAGCAACAACCGGGACAGGGTCAACTATGGCTACACCTTC
v_gene: TRBV3-1; j_gene: TRBJ2-2; d_gene: -; abundance: -; len: 15; CDR3aa: CASSPPGTNTGELFF; CDR3nt: TGTGCCAGCAGCCCGCCGGGGACTAACACCGGGGAGCTGTTTTTT
v_gene: TRBV5-1; j_gene: TRBJ1-2; d_gene: -; abundance: few; len: 12; CDR3aa: CASSLGENGYTF; CDR3nt: TGCGCCAGCAGCTTGGGCGAGAATGGCTACACCTTC
v_gene: TRBV4-3; j_gene: TRBJ1-2; d_gene: TRBD1; abundance: many; len: 15; CDR3aa: CASSQIDRAHYGYTF; CDR3nt: TGCGCCAGCAGCCAAATTGACAGGGCGCACTATGGCTACACCTTC